The rows below give T cell receptor beta chains drawn from one sample of a study of regulatory T cells in long-lasting Graves disease. Via MiXCR, TCRdb re-called the multiplex PCR reads, giving one row per CDR3 protein. This table has 620,000 or so distinct CDR3 sequences, 15% to 20% appearing once. The same sample was also used in a study of T cells in Graves' hyperthyroidism and ophthalmopathy.

Sequences were derived from peripheral blood mononuclear cells (PBMCs), sampled at new diagnosis, from a patient treated with antithyroid drugs. Receptors were obtained from a woman in her 30s with Graves disease. Each CDR3 is given with its conserved first and last residue. D genes are given only for firm matches. Clone size is not always given. Where it is, it says once, few, many or a class for expanded clones.

V	D	J	size	CDR3	DNA
TRBV12-3/TRBV12-4	NA	TRBJ2-5	many	CASSFEVVGGEETQYF	TGTGCCAGCAGTTTCGAGGTGGTGGGGGGCGAGGAGACCCAGTACTTC
TRBV28	NA	TRBJ1-1	many	CASSTAGSPIISTEAFF	TGTGCCAGCAGTACCGCCGGGTCCCCAATAATTTCCACTGAAGCTTTCTTT
TRBV27	TRBD1	TRBJ1-6	many	CASSPGQWTYNSPLHF	TGTGCCAGCAGTCCGGGACAGTGGACTTATAATTCACCCCTCCACTTT
TRBV20-1	NA	TRBJ1-1	NA	CSAEEGPLNTEAFF	TGCAGTGCTGAGGAAGGGCCGCTGAACACTGAAGCTTTCTTT
TRBV28	NA	TRBJ2-7	many	CASSPYPITGEQYF	TGTGCCAGCAGCCCTTACCCTATCACGGGCGAGCAGTACTTC
TRBV28	NA	TRBJ2-2	few	CASRTQGIGTGELFF	TGTGCCAGCAGAACCCAGGGAATTGGGACCGGGGAGCTGTTTTTT
TRBV19	NA	TRBJ2-5	many	CASSIVATVQETQYF	TGTGCCAGTAGTATAGTGGCGACTGTCCAAGAGACCCAGTACTTC
TRBV5-5	NA	TRBJ2-5	NA	CASSRQIAETQYF	TGTGCCAGCAGCCGACAGATCGCGGAGACCCAGTACTTC
TRBV7-9	NA	TRBJ1-5	NA	CASSRDWNQPQHF	TGTGCCAGCAGCCGGGACTGGAATCAGCCCCAGCATTTT
TRBV24-1	NA	TRBJ2-5	NA	CATSDLAGDLRETQYF	TGTGCCACCAGTGATTTGGCCGGAGACCTCCGAGAGACCCAGTACTTC
TRBV7-9	NA	TRBJ2-7	few	CASSLGQAPGEQYF	TGTGCCAGCAGCTTAGGACAGGCCCCGGGCGAGCAGTACTTC
TRBV28	NA	TRBJ2-4	few	CASSPGHTLAKNIQYF	TGTGCCAGCAGTCCCGGACACACCCTAGCCAAAAACATTCAGTACTTC
TRBV3-1	NA	TRBJ2-3	few	CASSQYVSQESDTQYF	TGTGCCAGCAGCCAATACGTCAGCCAGGAATCAGATACGCAGTATTTT
TRBV28	NA	TRBJ1-5	many	CASSFSGIGQPQHF	TGTGCCAGCAGTTTTTCTGGGATTGGTCAGCCCCAGCATTTT
TRBV15	NA	TRBJ2-5	few	CATSSWGIETQYF	TGTGCCACCAGCAGCTGGGGGATAGAGACCCAGTACTTC
TRBV5-4	NA	TRBJ2-5	few	CASSFGGQTQETQYF	TGTGCCAGCAGCTTCGGTGGACAGACCCAAGAGACCCAGTACTTC
TRBV3-1	NA	TRBJ1-5	many	CASSPLGTHQPQHF	TGTGCCAGCAGCCCTCTAGGGACGCATCAGCCCCAGCATTTT
TRBV7-2	TRBD2	TRBJ2-7	many	CASSFGLANYYEQYF	TGTGCCAGCAGCTTCGGACTAGCAAATTACTACGAGCAGTACTTC
TRBV7-2	NA	TRBJ1-6	many	CASSPLWDSPLHF	TGTGCCAGCAGCCCGCTCTGGGATTCACCCCTCCACTTT
TRBV6-2/TRBV6-3	TRBD1	TRBJ1-5	many	CASTGQGGQPQHF	TGTGCCAGCACCGGACAGGGAGGTCAGCCCCAGCATTTT
TRBV6-2/TRBV6-3	NA	TRBJ1-1	many	CASNYGGNTEAFF	TGTGCCAGCAACTACGGGGGTAACACTGAAGCTTTCTTT
TRBV11-2	NA	TRBJ2-5	few	CASSLPGPPAQYF	TGTGCCAGCAGCCTGCCTGGACCACCGGCCCAGTACTTC
TRBV7-3	NA	TRBJ2-1	NA	CASSLGQGQLNEQFF	TGTGCCAGCAGCTTAGGACAAGGCCAGCTCAATGAGCAGTTCTTC
TRBV6-1	TRBD2	TRBJ2-1	many	CASRLVGGTYSYNEQFF	TGTGCCAGCAGACTCGTGGGGGGGACCTACTCCTACAATGAGCAGTTCTTC